The 16 T cell receptor beta chains given below trace back to one sample, sequenced in a study of STAT5B mutations in CD4+ large granular lymphocyte leukemia. Repertoires were generated with immunoSEQ multiplex PCR, while TCRdb's copy carries only in-frame clones and drops some. The sample yields roughly 48,000 clones, 55% to 75% seen once. The source material was CD4+ T cells from blood buffy coats. The receptors were sampled from a human donor in good health.

The chain couples TRBV10-3 to TRBJ1-3; 7 bases are shared with TRBD1. Germline lookup yields CDR1 ENHRY and CDR2 SYGVKD. CDR3 length: 15 amino acids. V trimming: 6 bases; J trimming: 0 bases; junction bases outside the gene matches: 5. The CDR3 spells CAISRDSDSGNTIYF. In nucleotides, the CDR3 is TGTGCCATCAGCAGGGACAGCGACTCTGGAAACACCATATATTTT.

This clone was detected only once. The gene calls are TRBV4-2 and TRBJ2-3; the D is unclear. The germline V and J ends were trimmed by 0 bases and 0 bases, with 7 bases remaining between them. Germline CDR1 and CDR2: LGHNA and YNFKEQ. The CDR3 totals 15 residues. The chain's CDR3 is CASSQDTVSTDTQYF. The DNA for the CDR3 is TGTGCCAGCAGCCAAGATACGGTTAGCACAGATACGCAGTATTTT.

The chain has TRBV10-2 and TRBJ1-1, with D uncertain. Germline V gene lookup returns CDR1 WSHSY and CDR2 SAAADI. V shed 2 bases and J shed 6 bases, with 7 bases lying between them. This CDR3 region has 12 residues. CDR3 coding DNA: TGCGCCAGCAGTGAGACGGTGTCTGAAGCTTTCTTT. This codes for CASSETVSEAFF.

The chain's CDR3 is CASSQEVAGAGGVETQYF. In DNA form, the CDR3 reads TGTGCCAGCAGCCAAGAAGTGGCTGGGGCGGGGGGAGTTGAGACCCAGTACTTC. The genes are TRBV4-2 and TRBJ2-5, with TRBD2 identical over 8 bases. The ends lost 0 bases at V and 5 bases at J; junction bases unmatched: 14. The CDR3 loop spans 18 amino acids. Germline-derived CDR1 and CDR2 are LGHNA and YNFKEQ.

CDR3: CASSSPVKGQGYGYTF. In nucleotides, the CDR3 is TGTGCCAGCAGCTCTCCGGTTAAGGGACAGGGCTATGGCTACACCTTC. The rearrangement uses TRBV5-4 and TRBJ1-2; 9 nucleotides agree with TRBD1. Germline CDR1 is SGHNT and CDR2 is YYREEE (reference sequence). This CDR3 has 16 residues. V lost 3 bases and J lost 4; bases outside the gene matches: 10.

This chain joins TRBV5-1 and TRBJ2-5; a weak D match, TRBD1 (6 bases). Trimming took 0 bases from V and 3 from J, leaving 9 bases between them. Per the germline V gene, CDR1 is SGHRS and CDR2 is YFSETQ. The CDR3 contains 14 residues. Here the CDR3 reads CASSLVAGEETQYF. CDR3 sequence (DNA): TGCGCCAGCAGCTTGGTGGCAGGGGAAGAGACCCAGTACTTC. The full variable domain, with the rest looked up from reference TRBV5-1 and TRBJ2-5, is KAGVTQTPRYLIKTRGQQVTLSCSPISGHRSVSWYQQTPGQGLQFLFEYFSETQRNKGNFPGRFSGRQFSNSRSEMNVSTLELGDSALYLCASSLVAGEETQYFGPGTRLLVL.

This chain joins TRBV7-9 and TRBJ2-1, with D perhaps TRBD1 (7 bases). Germline CDR1 and CDR2: SEHNR and FQNEAQ (reference sequence). CDR3 size: 13 residues. The germline V and J ends were trimmed by 5 bases and 3 bases, with 8 bases remaining between them. Here the CDR3 DNA reads TGTGCCAGCAGCCAGGGGGGCTACAATGAGCAGTTCTTC. It specifies CASSQGGYNEQFF.

V is TRBV5-1 and J is TRBJ2-2; TRBD1 agrees at 9 bases. J was trimmed by 6 bases and V by 3 bases; bases with no gene match: 9. CDR3 length equals 16 residues. The germline V gene encodes CDR1 SGHRS and CDR2 YFSETQ. The CDR3 DNA follows: TGCGCCAGCAGCTCACAGGGGGCTCCGGGGTCCGGGGAGCTGTTTTTT. Amino acids: CASSSQGAPGSGELFF.

The rearrangement links TRBV6-1 to TRBJ2-2, with D perhaps TRBD2 (6 bases). V shed 6 bases and J shed 6 bases, with 11 bases lying between them. From germline, CDR1 is MNHNS and CDR2 SASEGT. The CDR3 runs to 13 residues. The CDR3 sequence: CASSAPGAGELFF. The DNA for the CDR3 is TGTGCCAGCAGCGCCCCGGGGGCCGGGGAGCTGTTTTTT.

The rearrangement links TRBV19 to TRBJ1-6; no definite D call. Trimming removed 7 bases at V and 9 bases at J, with 19 bases between. Germline V lookup: CDR1 LNHDA, CDR2 SQIVND (reference sequence). The CDR3 is made up of 15 amino acids. The CDR3 DNA reads as TGTGCCAGTACCCCCCCTGGGAGGGTTGGTTCACCCCTCCACTTT. This codes for CASTPPGRVGSPLHF.

This chain uses TRBV27 with TRBJ2-2, with D hard to call. This CDR3 spans 13 amino acids. Germline V CDR1 and CDR2: MNHEY, SMNVEV (reference sequence). Trimming removed 7 bases from V and 0 bases from J, with 6 bases in between. The CDR3 loop reads CASTPSNTGELFF. The CDR3 coding sequence is TGTGCCAGCACTCCGTCGAACACCGGGGAGCTGTTTTTT.

This clone is a singleton in its sample. The V call is TRBV5-1, the J call TRBJ2-5; the D is unclear. Trimming shortened V by 5 bases and J by 5 bases, and 10 bases separated the two germline ends. Germline CDR1 is SGHRS and CDR2 is YFSETQ. This CDR3 comprises 12 residues. CDR3 sequence reads: CASRFEAETQYF. The DNA of the CDR3 is TGCGCCAGCAGGTTCGAGGCCGAGACCCAGTACTTC.

The chain recombines TRBV5-1 with TRBJ2-4; TRBD2 is a possible D gene (6 bases). Trimming cost V 0 bases and J 6 bases, with 16 bases left between them. Germline-derived CDR1 and CDR2 are SGHRS and YFSETQ. This CDR3 is built from 16 residues. The CDR3 loop is CASSLAPRESGNIQYF. CDR3 coding DNA: TGCGCCAGCAGCTTGGCGCCTCGGGAGTCGGGAAACATTCAGTACTTC.

The chain couples TRBV28 to TRBJ2-2; D is perhaps TRBD1 (6 bases). Germline V gene sequence: CDR1 MDHEN, CDR2 SYDVKM. V lost 8 bases, J lost 7 bases, and 17 bases lay in between. The CDR3 loop spans 14 amino acids. The CDR3 protein is CASRRGGPGGELFF. The DNA of the CDR3 is TGTGCCAGCCGCCGAGGGGGACCGGGCGGGGAGCTGTTTTTT.

The count of this clone is one. CDR3 sequence (DNA): TGTGCCAGCGAACAGGGAGGGGGGGACACTGAAGCTTTCTTT. This encodes CASEQGGGDTEAFF. The rearrangement uses TRBV6-1 and TRBJ1-1; TRBD1 might be the D (6 bases). Trimming shortened V by 8 bases and J by 3 bases, and 16 bases separated the two germline ends. The CDR3 sequence is 14 residues long. Germline V lookup: CDR1 MNHNS, CDR2 SASEGT.

This chain uses TRBV9 with TRBJ1-1; D possibly corresponds to TRBD1 (6 bases). Per germline, CDR1 SGDLS and CDR2 YYNGEE. The CDR3 sequence is 14 residues long. V lost 2 bases and J 1 base, leaving 9 bases between the germline ends. The CDR3 loop reads CASSVGTSNTEAFF. The CDR3 region has the DNA TGTGCCAGCAGCGTCGGGACATCGAACACTGAAGCTTTCTTT.